Shown below are 25 T cell receptor beta chains from a single sample sequenced in a study of blood T cells in healthy people across ages. Then a second PCR, running roughly 6 to 11 cycles, was carried out with a sample-barcoded 5' primer and a J-beta primer mix. A single record per CDR3 protein comes from TCRdb applying MiXCR to the 5' RACE reads. The sample has about 1,800,000 distinct CDR3 sequences; under 30% are singletons. Sequencing input: blood. These receptors came from a woman in her twenties or thirties in good health.

The rearrangement uses TRBV5-1 and TRBJ2-1, with D unclear. V dropped 0 bases and J dropped 13 bases, with 14 bases sitting between them. CDR1 is SGHRS, CDR2 YFSETQ, per germline. This CDR3 has 13 residues. The CDR3 spells CASSLVIQETQFF. In DNA form, the CDR3 reads TGCGCCAGCAGCTTGGTCATCCAAGAGACCCAGTTCTTC.

On this clonotype: A single base separates this from a much larger clone, so it may be a read error. V is TRBV29-1 and J is TRBJ2-1, with D unresolved. The DNA end lines up better with TRBJ2-7; the J call may be wrong. Germline V lookup: CDR1 SQVTM, CDR2 ANQGSEA. The CDR3 is 13 amino acids. CDR3 nucleotides: TGCAGCGTTGTATGGAACTCCTACAATGAGCAGTACTTC. It yields the protein CSVVWNSYNEQYF.

This clonotype was found a few times. The chain joins TRBV3-1 to TRBJ2-6; D possibly matches TRBD1 or TRBD2 (5 bases each). The CDR3 has 18 amino acids. Germline CDR1 reads LGHDT; CDR2 reads YNNKEL (reference sequence). V was cut by 1 base and J by 1 base, with 14 bases left in between. CDR3: CASSQAWGYESGANVLTF. CDR3 nucleotides: TGTGCCAGCAGCCAAGCCTGGGGGTATGAGTCTGGGGCCAACGTCCTGACTTTC.

The rearrangement uses TRBV7-2 and TRBJ1-5; TRBD1 is a possible D gene (5 bases). V lost 3 bases to trimming and J lost 0 bases, with 15 bases between them. There are 17 residues in the CDR3. Per the germline V gene, CDR1 is SGHTA and CDR2 is FQGNSA. CDR3 region: CASSLIAGTISNQPQHF. The DNA for the CDR3 is TGTGCCAGCAGCTTGATTGCGGGGACGATTAGCAATCAGCCCCAGCATTTT.

CDR3 sequence reads: CSARKARQGATREQYF. CDR3 DNA: TGCAGTGCTAGAAAAGCCCGACAGGGGGCGACGAGAGAGCAGTACTTC. This chain uses TRBV20-1 with TRBJ2-7; 10 bases map to TRBD1. CDR1 and CDR2 (germline): DFQATT, SNEGSKA (reference sequence). There are 16 residues in the CDR3. Germline trimming cut 2 bases from V and 7 bases from J; bases unmatched to any gene: 14.

The chain recombines TRBV14 with TRBJ2-3, with D uncertain. V lost 0 bases and J lost 0, with 10 bases in between. CDR1 is SGHDN and CDR2 is FVKESK in the germline V gene. This CDR3 has 16 residues. CDR3 amino acids: CASSQDLQPSTDTQYF. The DNA of the CDR3 is TGTGCCAGCAGCCAAGATTTACAGCCCAGCACAGATACGCAGTATTTT.

The chain employs TRBV6-5 and TRBJ1-6; possible D gene TRBD1, 5 bases. Germline V gene sequence: CDR1 MNHEY, CDR2 SVGAGI. V gave up 6 bases and J gave up 10 bases, with 16 bases separating them. The CDR3 is made up of 14 amino acids. DNA of the CDR3: TGTGCCAGCAGGCTCGGGGCGTCGAACTCACCCCTCCACTTT. Translation gives CASRLGASNSPLHF.

The sample holds a few counts of this clonotype. The chain couples TRBV29-1 to TRBJ1-1, with a tentative D call TRBD1 (5 bases). V was shortened by 3 bases and J by 0 bases, with 8 bases between the two germline ends. The germline V gene has CDR1 SQVTM and CDR2 ANQGSEA. The CDR3 covers 13 residues. The CDR3: CSVETAMNTEAFF. For the CDR3, the DNA is TGCAGCGTTGAGACAGCTATGAACACTGAAGCTTTCTTT. Full variable domain (outside the CDR3, taken from reference TRBV29-1 and TRBJ1-1): SAVISQKPSRDICQRGTSLTIQCQVDSQVTMMFWYRQQPGQSLTLIATANQGSEATYESGFVIDKFPISRPNLTFSTLTVSNMSPEDSSIYLCSVETAMNTEAFFGQGTRLTVV.

This clonotype has only a few counts. V is TRBV6-1 and J is TRBJ2-1; TRBD1 matches 7 bases. The CDR3 is made up of 15 amino acids. With V trimmed by 6 bases and J by 4 bases, 9 bases remained unmatched. Per germline, CDR1 MNHNS and CDR2 SASEGT. DNA of the CDR3: TGTGCCAGCAGGACCGACAGGGTGGATTACAATGAGCAGTTCTTC. Protein product: CASRTDRVDYNEQFF.

To note about this clonotype: This clone may be a read error of a much larger clone one base away. This chain links TRBV4-1 with TRBJ2-5; the D is unclear. Germline V CDR1 and CDR2: MGHRA, YSYEKL. Trimming removed 1 base from V and 2 bases from J, with 17 bases in between. The CDR3 loop spans 17 amino acids. CDR3 protein: CASSQAPFIAFQETQYF. The CDR3 DNA reads TGCGCCAGCAGCCAAGCTCCTTTTATCGCTTTTCAAGAGACCCAGTACTTC.

The chain is built from TRBV20-1 and TRBJ2-2, with a weak D call TRBD2 (5 bases). The germline V and J ends were trimmed by 5 bases and 6 bases, with 7 bases remaining between them. Looked up from germline, CDR1 is DFQATT and CDR2 is SNEGSKA (reference sequence). CDR3 length: 11 amino acids. The DNA of the CDR3 is TGCAGTGCTGCCGGGGCCGGGGAGCTGTTTTTT. It codes for CSAAGAGELFF.

This clonotype has at least ten counts. The rearrangement joins TRBV5-1 to TRBJ1-2, with a weak D call TRBD1 (6 bases). V was trimmed by 5 bases and J by 4 bases, leaving 12 bases between them. CDR3 size: 13 residues. CDR1 and CDR2 from the germline V gene are SGHRS and YFSETQ. CDR3 in DNA: TGCGCCAGCAGTTCGGGGGCCGGCTATGGCTACACCTTC. This codes for CASSSGAGYGYTF.

The genes are TRBV20-1 and TRBJ2-7; D may be TRBD2 (5 bases). CDR1 DFQATT and CDR2 SNEGSKA come from the germline V gene (reference sequence). The CDR3 consists of 15 residues. Trimming removed 1 base from V and 0 bases from J, with 13 bases in between. The CDR3: CSARVGAVPSYEQYF. CDR3 DNA sequence: TGCAGTGCTAGAGTAGGAGCGGTTCCCTCCTACGAGCAGTACTTC.

The sample holds a few counts of this clonotype. The chain carries TRBV12-3 or TRBV12-4 and TRBJ2-4; 7 bases match TRBD2. With V trimmed by 2 bases and J by 0 bases, 7 bases remained unmatched. This CDR3 has 17 residues. The CDR3 loop reads CASSLWEGPLAKNIQYF. The CDR3 DNA is TGTGCCAGCAGTTTATGGGAGGGCCCTCTAGCCAAAAACATTCAGTACTTC.

The chain is built from TRBV27 and TRBJ2-7; no definite D call. This CDR3 contains 11 residues. CDR1 is MNHEY, CDR2 SMNVEV, per germline (reference sequence). V lost 8 bases, J lost 5 bases, and 10 bases lay in between. CDR3 residues: CASRSPDEQYF. CDR3 nucleotide sequence: TGTGCCAGCCGATCACCCGACGAGCAGTACTTC.

A few counts support this clonotype. The chain uses TRBV27 and TRBJ1-2; no firm D call. With 5 bases removed from V and 2 bases from J, the gap between germline ends came to 18 bases. The CDR3 is made up of 16 amino acids. Germline V lookup: CDR1 MNHEY, CDR2 SMNVEV (reference sequence). CDR3 in amino acids: CASSPLRGEENYGYTF. The CDR3 DNA sequence: TGTGCCAGCAGTCCTCTCCGGGGAGAGGAAAACTATGGCTACACCTTC.

The CDR3 protein is CASRVGTDYGYTF. The CDR3 DNA sequence: TGTGCCAGCAGAGTCGGGACGGACTATGGCTACACCTTC. V and J are TRBV2 and TRBJ1-2; weak D call: TRBD1 (5 bases). The CDR3 extends over 13 amino acids. Germline CDR1 and CDR2: SNHLY and FYNNEI. Trimming pared 6 bases from V and 3 bases from J, leaving 11 bases between.

The sample holds one count of this clonotype. The V call is TRBV7-3, the J call TRBJ2-1; D call uncertain. Germline CDR1 and CDR2: SGHTA and FQGTGA. V gave up 4 bases and J gave up 7 bases, with 11 bases separating them. This CDR3 comprises 13 residues. This chain's CDR3 is CASSYRLRNEQFF. The CDR3 DNA sequence: TGTGCCAGCAGCTACCGGCTCCGGAATGAGCAGTTCTTC.

This clonotype showed up just a few times. The gene calls are TRBV5-1 and TRBJ2-3, with D maybe TRBD2 (6 bases). This CDR3 comprises 14 residues. CDR1 and CDR2 from the germline V gene are SGHRS and YFSETQ. The V end lost 0 bases, the J end lost 5 bases, and 10 bases lay between the germline ends. The DNA of the CDR3 is TGCGCCAGCAGCTTGGCCGACGGGGGAGATACGCAGTATTTT. Protein sequence: CASSLADGGDTQYF. Filled out from reference TRBV5-1 and TRBJ2-3, the complete variable domain reads KAGVTQTPRYLIKTRGQQVTLSCSPISGHRSVSWYQQTPGQGLQFLFEYFSETQRNKGNFPGRFSGRQFSNSRSEMNVSTLELGDSALYLCASSLADGGDTQYFGPGTRLTVL.

There are a few counts of this clonotype. The chain employs TRBV3-1 and TRBJ2-1; no clear D. The CDR3 runs to 18 residues. CDR1 is LGHDT, CDR2 YNNKEL, per germline (reference sequence). Deletions cut 4 bases from V and 0 bases from J, with 19 bases between. CDR3 DNA: TGTGCCAGCAGCCGAAGAAGTGTAGGCGTGAGCTCCTACAATGAGCAGTTCTTC. As protein: CASSRRSVGVSSYNEQFF.

The gene calls are TRBV18 and TRBJ1-4; D perhaps matches TRBD1 (5 bases). From germline, CDR1 is KGHSH and CDR2 LQKENI. With 6 bases removed from V and 3 bases from J, the gap between germline ends came to 20 bases. The CDR3 is made up of 17 amino acids. The DNA for the CDR3 is TGTGCCAGCTCGGACGTAATCCCCAGGGCCCCTAATGAAAAACTGTTTTTT. It codes for CASSDVIPRAPNEKLFF.

The chain uses TRBV2 and TRBJ2-1; D call uncertain. The better agreement between TRBJ2-7 and the DNA end casts doubt on the J call. The CDR3 consists of 12 residues. Germline values: CDR1 SNHLY, CDR2 FYNNEI. CDR3 sequence: CASSDEHFEQYF. Written as DNA, the CDR3 is TGTGCCAGCAGTGATGAACATTTCGAGCAGTACTTC.

This clonotype was picked up many times. This chain joins TRBV10-2 and TRBJ2-7, with 12 bases that match TRBD2. CDR1 and CDR2 from the germline V gene are WSHSY and SAAADI. V shed 6 bases, J shed 5 bases, and the junction held 8 bases outside the gene matches. This CDR3 contains 15 residues. The CDR3: CASRGPWTSGNEQYF. CDR3 sequence (DNA): TGCGCCAGCAGGGGGCCTTGGACTAGCGGGAACGAGCAGTACTTC.

This chain joins TRBV12-3 or TRBV12-4 and TRBJ2-3, with 8 bases aligning to TRBD2. Unmatched junction bases numbered 4, after V lost 6 bases and J lost 8 bases. This CDR3 comprises 12 residues. The CDR3 reads CASRVSGGTQYF. For the CDR3, the DNA is TGTGCCAGCAGGGTGAGCGGGGGTACGCAGTATTTT.

As concerns this clonotype: This may arise from a read error, as a much more abundant clone is one base away. The rearrangement uses TRBV12-3 or TRBV12-4 and TRBJ2-5; no clear D gene. The CDR3 totals 13 residues. The CDR3 DNA follows: TGTGTCAGCAGTTTAATCAGTGGGGAGACCCAGTACTTC. The encoded protein is CVSSLISGETQYF.